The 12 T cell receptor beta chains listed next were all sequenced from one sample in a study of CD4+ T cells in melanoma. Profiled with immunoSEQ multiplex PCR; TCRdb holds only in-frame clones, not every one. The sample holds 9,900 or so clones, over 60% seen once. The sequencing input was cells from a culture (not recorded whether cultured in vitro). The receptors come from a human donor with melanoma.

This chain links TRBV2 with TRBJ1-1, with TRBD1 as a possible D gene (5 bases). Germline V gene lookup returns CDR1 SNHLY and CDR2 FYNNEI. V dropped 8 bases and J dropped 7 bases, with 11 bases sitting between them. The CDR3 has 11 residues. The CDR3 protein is CASGAPREAFF. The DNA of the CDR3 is TGTGCCAGCGGGGCGCCGCGTGAAGCTTTCTTT.

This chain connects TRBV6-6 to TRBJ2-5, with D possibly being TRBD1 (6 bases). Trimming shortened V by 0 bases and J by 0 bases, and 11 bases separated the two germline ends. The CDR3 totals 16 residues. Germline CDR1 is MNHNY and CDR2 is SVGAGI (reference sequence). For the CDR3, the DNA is TGTGCCAGCAGTTACTCGATCAGGGGCGACCAAGAGACCCAGTACTTC. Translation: CASSYSIRGDQETQYF.

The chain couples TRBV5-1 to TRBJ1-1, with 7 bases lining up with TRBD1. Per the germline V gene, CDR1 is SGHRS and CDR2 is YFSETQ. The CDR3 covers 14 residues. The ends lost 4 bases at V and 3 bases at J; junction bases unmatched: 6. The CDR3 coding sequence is TGCGCCAGCAGCGACCCAGGGGGGGACACTGAAGCTTTCTTT. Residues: CASSDPGGDTEAFF.

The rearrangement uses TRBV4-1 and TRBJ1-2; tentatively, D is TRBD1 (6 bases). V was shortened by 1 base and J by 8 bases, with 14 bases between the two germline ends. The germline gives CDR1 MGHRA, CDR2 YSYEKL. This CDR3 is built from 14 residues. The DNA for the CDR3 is TGCGCCAGCAGCCAAGTACGGGGGGCGGGGGGCTACACCTTC. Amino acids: CASSQVRGAGGYTF.

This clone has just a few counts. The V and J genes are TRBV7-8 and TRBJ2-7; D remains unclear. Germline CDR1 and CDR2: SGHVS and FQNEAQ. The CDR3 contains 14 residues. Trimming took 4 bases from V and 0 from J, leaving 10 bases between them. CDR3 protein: CASSYRRNSYEQYF. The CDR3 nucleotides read TGTGCCAGCAGCTACAGACGGAACTCCTACGAGCAGTACTTC.

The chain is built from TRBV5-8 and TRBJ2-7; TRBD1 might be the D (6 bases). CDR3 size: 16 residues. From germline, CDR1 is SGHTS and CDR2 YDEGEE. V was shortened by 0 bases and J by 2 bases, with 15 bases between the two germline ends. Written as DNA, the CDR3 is TGTGCCAGCAGCTTGGGTTTCTGGACAGCCACCTACGAGCAGTACTTC. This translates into CASSLGFWTATYEQYF.

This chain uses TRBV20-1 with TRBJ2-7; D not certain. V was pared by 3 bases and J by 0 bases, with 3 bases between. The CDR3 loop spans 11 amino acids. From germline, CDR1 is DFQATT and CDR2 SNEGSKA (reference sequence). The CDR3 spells CSARASYEQYF. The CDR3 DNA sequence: TGCAGTGCTAGGGCCTCCTACGAGCAGTACTTC.

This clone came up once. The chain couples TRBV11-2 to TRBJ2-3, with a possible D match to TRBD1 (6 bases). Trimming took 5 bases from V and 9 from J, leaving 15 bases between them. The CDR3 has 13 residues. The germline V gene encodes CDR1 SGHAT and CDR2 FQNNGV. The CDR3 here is CASSPAADRTQYF. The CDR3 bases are TGTGCCAGCAGCCCCGCCGCCGACAGGACGCAGTATTTT.

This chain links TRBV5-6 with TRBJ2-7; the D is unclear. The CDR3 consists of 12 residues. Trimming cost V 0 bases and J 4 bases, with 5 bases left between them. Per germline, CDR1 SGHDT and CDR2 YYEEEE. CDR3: CASSLDMYEQYF. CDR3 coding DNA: TGTGCCAGCAGCTTGGACATGTACGAGCAGTACTTC. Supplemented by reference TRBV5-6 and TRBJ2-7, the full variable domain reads DAGVTQSPTHLIKTRGQQVTLRCSPKSGHDTVSWYQQALGQGPQFIFQYYEEEERQRGNFPDRFSGHQFPNYSSELNVNALLLGDSALYLCASSLDMYEQYFGPGTRLTVT.

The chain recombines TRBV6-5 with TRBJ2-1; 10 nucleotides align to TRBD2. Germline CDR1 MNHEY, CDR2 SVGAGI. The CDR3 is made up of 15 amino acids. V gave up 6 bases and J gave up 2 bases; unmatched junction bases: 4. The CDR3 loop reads CASSYLAGAYNEQFF. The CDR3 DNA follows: TGTGCCAGCAGCTATCTAGCGGGGGCCTACAATGAGCAGTTCTTC.

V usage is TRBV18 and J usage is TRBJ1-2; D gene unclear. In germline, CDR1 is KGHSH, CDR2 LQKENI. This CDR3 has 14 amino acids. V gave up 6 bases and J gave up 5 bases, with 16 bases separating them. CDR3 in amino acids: CASSVGGYDYGYTF. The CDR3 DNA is TGTGCCAGCTCCGTGGGAGGGTACGATTATGGCTACACCTTC. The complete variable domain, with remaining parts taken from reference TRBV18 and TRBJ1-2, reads NAGVMQNPRHLVRRRGQEARLRCSPMKGHSHVYWYRQLPEEGLKFMVYLQKENIIDESGMPKERFSAEFPKEGPSILRIQQVVRGDSAAYFCASSVGGYDYGYTFGSGTRLTVV.

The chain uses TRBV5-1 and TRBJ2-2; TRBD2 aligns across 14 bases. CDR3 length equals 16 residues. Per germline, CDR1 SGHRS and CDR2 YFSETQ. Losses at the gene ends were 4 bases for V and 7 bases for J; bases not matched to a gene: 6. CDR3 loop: CASSQGTSGGNGELFF. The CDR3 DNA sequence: TGCGCCAGCAGCCAGGGGACTAGCGGGGGTAACGGGGAGCTGTTTTTT.